Below, one TCR beta chain is given with its context. As yet, its antigen is unknown. The CDR3 has 17 amino acids. Germline CDR1 and CDR2: MDHEN and SYDVKM. The germline V and J ends were trimmed by 3 bases and 7 bases, with 24 bases remaining between them. The entry originates in a study of cytomegalovirus exposure and HLA in healthy donors. Study results and caveats: Later on, an analysis tied 15,000 to 20,000 TCR beta sequences to HLA alleles at 0.05 false discovery rate. DRB1 had the most TCR associations and HLA-C the fewest, a later analysis found, with rates varying by HLA locus.

The PCR employed 60 Vbeta primers together with 13 Jbeta primers. The table came from immunoSEQ multiplex PCR; TCRdb's copy has only in-frame clones and leaves some out. The sample table sets out about 55,000 clones. This TCR derives from a man aged 45-65 years in good health and CMV-seropositive. The chain is built from TRBV28 and TRBJ1-2, with no clear D. The sequencing sample was made of PBMCs. The CDR3: CASSFSPTTIPVVGYTF. Written as DNA, the CDR3 is TGTGCCAGCAGTTTTTCACCGACAACGATTCCGGTCGTTGGCTACACCTTC.